The 17 T cell receptor beta chains below come from one sample, sequenced in a study of read filtering for tumor transcriptome and immune sequencing. Molecular barcoded adaptors covering alpha/delta and beta/gamma chains were used on 400 ng RNA. TCRdb used MiXCR to reprocess the reads, holding one entry per CDR3 protein. The sample consists of more than 35,000 distinct CDR3 sequences, roughly an eighth of them appearing once. Input material: a population of CD138-negative cells sorted from bone marrow. These receptors came from a donor at least 40 years old with multiple myeloma.

The table lists this clonotype with many counts. This chain links TRBV20-1 with TRBJ2-1; unclear D gene. CDR3 length: 15 residues. Trimming shortened V by 3 bases and J by 0 bases, and 12 bases separated the two germline ends. Germline assignment: CDR1 DFQATT and CDR2 SNEGSKA (reference sequence). CDR3: CSASSAESSYNEQFF. The CDR3, as DNA: TGCAGTGCTAGTTCGGCCGAGAGCTCCTACAATGAGCAGTTCTTC.

This clonotype showed up many times. This rearrangement joins TRBV19 to TRBJ1-5; D possibly corresponds to TRBD1 (5 bases). Germline V gene lookup returns CDR1 LNHDA and CDR2 SQIVND (reference sequence). The V end lost 1 base, the J end lost 3 bases, and 10 bases lay between the germline ends. The CDR3 length is 15 residues. CDR3: CASSIGDSHNQPQHF. In nucleotides, the CDR3 is TGTGCCAGTAGTATAGGAGACAGCCACAATCAGCCCCAGCATTTT.

This clonotype was seen many times. The rearrangement uses TRBV4-1 and TRBJ2-5; TRBD2 matches 7 bases. Looked up from germline, CDR1 is MGHRA and CDR2 is YSYEKL. The J segment lost 4 bases and the V segment lost 9 bases, leaving 26 bases of the junction unmatched. The CDR3 length is 19 residues. CDR3 bases: TGCGCCAGTAGCTCACGCTCGGGCCTGGCGGGAGATTTGGGAGAGACCCAGTACTTC. This sequence encodes CASSSRSGLAGDLGETQYF.

This clonotype appeared many times. The chain has TRBV2 and TRBJ2-2; possibly TRBD1 for D (6 bases). This CDR3 comprises 15 residues. The germline CDR1 and CDR2 sequences are SNHLY and FYNNEI. Trimming took 6 bases from V and 2 from J, leaving 13 bases between them. In DNA, the CDR3 is TGTGCCAGCAGCTCAGGGGTTACCAACACCGGGGAGCTGTTTTTT. As protein: CASSSGVTNTGELFF.

This clonotype was observed at least ten times. The chain is built from TRBV5-1 and TRBJ2-1, with a tentative D call TRBD2 (6 bases). CDR3 length equals 17 residues. Germline CDR1 SGHRS, CDR2 YFSETQ. Trimming removed 4 bases at V and 7 bases at J, with 24 bases between. The CDR3 protein is CASSTSLAPGVYNEQFF. Here the CDR3 DNA reads TGCGCCAGCAGCACCTCGCTAGCGCCAGGTGTTTATAATGAGCAGTTCTTC. Drawing the rest from reference TRBV5-1 and TRBJ2-1, the complete variable domain is KAGVTQTPRYLIKTRGQQVTLSCSPISGHRSVSWYQQTPGQGLQFLFEYFSETQRNKGNFPGRFSGRQFSNSRSEMNVSTLELGDSALYLCASSTSLAPGVYNEQFFGPGTRLTVL.

This clonotype was seen at least ten times. The chain uses TRBV29-1 and TRBJ2-3, with D possibly matching TRBD2 (6 bases). Trimming stripped 6 bases from V and 0 bases from J, with 13 bases between. The V gene's germline CDR1 is SQVTM and CDR2 ANQGSEA. The CDR3 contains 14 residues. CDR3 amino acids: CSVSRSGSTDTQYF. Written as DNA, the CDR3 is TGCAGCGTCTCGCGCAGCGGGAGCACAGATACGCAGTATTTT.

With respect to this clonotype: Compared with germline, one end of the junction differs, possibly owing to a read error. The genes are TRBV20-1 and TRBJ2-1; tentatively, D is TRBD2 (5 bases). The CDR3 has 13 residues. Per germline, CDR1 DFQATT and CDR2 SNEGSKA (reference sequence). CDR3 DNA: TGCAGTGCTAGGGGAGAGGGCTTCAATGAGCAGTCCTTC. Translating gives CSARGEGFNEQSF.

This clonotype came up many times. J is TRBJ2-2 and V is TRBV7-8, with TRBD2 matching 8 bases. Germline CDR1 SGHVS, CDR2 FQNEAQ. This CDR3 has 15 residues. V lost 3 bases and J lost 2; bases outside the gene matches: 2. The CDR3 DNA sequence: TGTGCCAGCAGCTTTAGCGGGATCAACACCGGGGAGCTGTTTTTT. It codes for CASSFSGINTGELFF. The full variable domain, completed using reference TRBV7-8 and TRBJ2-2, is GAGVSQSPRYKVAKRGQDVALRCDPISGHVSLFWYQQALGQGPEFLTYFQNEAQLDKSGLPSDRFFAERPEGSVSTLKIQRTQQEDSAVYLCASSFSGINTGELFFGEGSRLTVL.

This clonotype was seen ten or more times. The chain links TRBV20-1 to TRBJ2-7, with 7 bases lining up with TRBD1. CDR1 is DFQATT and CDR2 is SNEGSKA in the germline V gene (reference sequence). The CDR3 consists of 14 residues. The junction had 7 bases not matched to a gene; V was cut back by 5 bases and J by 0 bases. DNA for the CDR3: TGCAGTGCTGGCGGACAGGCGAGCTCCTACGAGCAGTACTTC. Its protein is CSAGGQASSYEQYF.

This clonotype was recorded many times. J is TRBJ2-7 and V is TRBV7-9; D might be TRBD1 (6 bases). Germline CDR1 and CDR2: SEHNR and FQNEAQ (reference sequence). The CDR3 covers 14 residues. The V gene lost 0 bases and the J gene lost 5 bases, with 11 bases spanning the gap. The CDR3 protein is CASSLAEGGDEQYF. The CDR3 region has the DNA TGTGCCAGCAGCTTAGCGGAAGGGGGAGACGAGCAGTACTTC.

This clonotype was detected a few times. This rearrangement joins TRBV20-1 to TRBJ2-7; weak D call: TRBD1 (5 bases). Germline CDR1 and CDR2: DFQATT and SNEGSKA (reference sequence). Between the trimmed V and J ends, which lost 5 bases and 1 base, there was a span of 9 bases. CDR3 length equals 12 residues. The CDR3, as DNA: TGCAGTGCTGACGACAGTTCCTACGAGCAGTACTTC. Translation: CSADDSSYEQYF.

Notes on this clonotype: A much larger clonotype is one base distant, so this may be a read error. The V call is TRBV3-1, the J call TRBJ2-7; 8 bases align to TRBD1. The V gene's germline CDR1 is LGHDT and CDR2 YNNKEL (reference sequence). This CDR3 contains 17 residues. The CDR3 region is CTSSRKGDGQGAYEQYF. In DNA, the CDR3 is TGTACCAGCAGCCGGAAAGGCGACGGACAGGGCGCCTACGAGCAGTACTTC.

In the case of this clonotype: The CDR3 does not close with the conserved phenylalanine or tryptophan, likely indicating a read error. This chain links TRBV19 with TRBJ1-5; D unresolved. Germline-derived CDR1 and CDR2 are LNHDA and SQIVND (reference sequence). The length of the CDR3 is 13 residues. The V gene lost 3 bases and the J gene lost 7 bases, with 10 bases spanning the gap. CDR3 nucleotides: TGTGCCAGTAGTATCGTGACTGAGCAGCCCCAGCATGTT. Encoded protein: CASSIVTEQPQHV.

This clonotype was counted at least ten times. This chain joins TRBV6-2 or TRBV6-3 and TRBJ2-5; 7 nucleotides align to TRBD2. J lost 5 bases, V lost 6 bases, and 9 bases had no gene match. This CDR3 has 14 amino acids. Germline values: CDR1 MNHEY, CDR2 SVGEGT. DNA for the CDR3: TGTGCCAGCAGAAAGGCGACTAGCAGGGAGACCCAGTACTTC. Its protein is CASRKATSRETQYF.

This clonotype has at least ten counts. The gene calls are TRBV5-1 and TRBJ1-1, with a weak D call TRBD1 (5 bases). There are 13 residues in the CDR3. Trimming removed 1 base from V and 4 bases from J, with 8 bases in between. The germline V gene encodes CDR1 SGHRS and CDR2 YFSETQ. CDR3 sequence: CASSLPGRTEAFF. The DNA of the CDR3 is TGCGCCAGCAGCTTGCCAGGGCGCACTGAAGCTTTCTTT.

This clonotype came up many times. The genes are TRBV29-1 and TRBJ2-1; TRBD2 matches at 8 bases. V was clipped by 6 bases and J by 6 bases; unmatched bases: 4. This CDR3 contains 12 residues. Germline values: CDR1 SQVTM, CDR2 ANQGSEA. The CDR3 coding sequence is TGCAGCGTCCGACTAGCGCGCAATGAGCAGTTCTTC. Its protein is CSVRLARNEQFF.

This clonotype showed up many times. The V call is TRBV2, the J call TRBJ2-5; D possibly corresponds to TRBD1 (6 bases). This CDR3 has 14 amino acids. V was trimmed by 7 bases and J by 1 base, leaving 13 bases between them. The V gene's germline CDR1 is SNHLY and CDR2 FYNNEI. CDR3 residues: CASTYRVSQETQYF. CDR3 nucleotide sequence: TGTGCCAGCACCTACAGGGTGAGCCAAGAGACCCAGTACTTC.